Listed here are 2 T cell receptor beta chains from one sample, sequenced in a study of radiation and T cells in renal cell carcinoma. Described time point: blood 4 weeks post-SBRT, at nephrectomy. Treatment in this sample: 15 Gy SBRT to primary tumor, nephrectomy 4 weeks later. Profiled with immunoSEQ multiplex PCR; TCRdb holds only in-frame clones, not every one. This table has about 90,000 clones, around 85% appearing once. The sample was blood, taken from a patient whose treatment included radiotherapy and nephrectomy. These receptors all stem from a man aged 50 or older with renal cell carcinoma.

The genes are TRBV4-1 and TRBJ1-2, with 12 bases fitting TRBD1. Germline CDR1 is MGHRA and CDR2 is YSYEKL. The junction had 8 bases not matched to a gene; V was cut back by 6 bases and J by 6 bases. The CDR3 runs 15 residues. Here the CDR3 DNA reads TGCGCCAGCAGTCAGGGGACAGGGGGCTGGGATGGCTACACCTTC. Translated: CASSQGTGGWDGYTF.

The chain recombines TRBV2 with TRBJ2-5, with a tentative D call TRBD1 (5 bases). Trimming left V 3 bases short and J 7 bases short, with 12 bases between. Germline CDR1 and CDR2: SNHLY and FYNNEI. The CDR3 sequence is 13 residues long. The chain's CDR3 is CASSDGRAGTQYF. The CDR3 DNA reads TGTGCCAGCAGTGATGGCAGGGCAGGGACCCAGTACTTC.